These 14 T cell receptor beta chains were all obtained from the same sample, sequenced in a study of CD8 T cells in Susac syndrome (dated by TCRdb to 2018 to 2020). The library was made by the immunoSEQ multiplex PCR assay. RNA was extracted with the RNeasy kit and roughly 0.45 to 1 ug was reverse transcribed using random hexamers. TCRdb reworked the public reads: Q25 trimming with fastp, MiXCR clone assembly, productive beta chains retained. Each entry merges the rows of one CDR3 protein and shows their most common DNA and genes. The sample contains about 210,000 distinct CDR3 sequences, approximately 93% of them found a single time. The ten largest make up 0.1% of the sample. The sequenced sample consisted of CD4+ T cells from PBMCs. The receptors stem from a human donor in good health.

In DNA, the CDR3 is TGTGCCAGCAGCTTGACAGGGGCGAGTAATTCACCCCTCCACTTT. Its translation is CASSLTGASNSPLHF. The genes are TRBV5-4 and TRBJ1-6; 7 bases are a match to TRBD1. The CDR3 is 15 amino acids. CDR1 is SGHNT, CDR2 YYREEE, per germline (reference sequence). The V segment lost 1 base and the J segment 6 bases; nucleotides outside the gene matches: 4.

V gene TRBV12-3 or TRBV12-4 combines with J gene TRBJ1-5; D not resolved. This CDR3 has 14 amino acids. The V gene lost 6 bases and the J gene lost 2 bases, with 11 bases spanning the gap. As DNA, the CDR3 is TGTGCCAGCAGCCGCACAGAGGGCAATCAGCCCCAGCATTTT. Translating it yields CASSRTEGNQPQHF.

The rearrangement joins TRBV4-3 to TRBJ2-2; D possibly corresponds to TRBD2 (6 bases). The CDR3 consists of 17 residues. The germline V gene encodes CDR1 LGHNA and CDR2 YSLEER. V was shortened by 0 bases and J by 3 bases, with 14 bases between the two germline ends. CDR3 sequence (DNA): TGCGCCAGCAGCCAAGATCCAGGGACTTTCCACACCGGGGAGCTGTTTTTT. It specifies CASSQDPGTFHTGELFF.

The V call is TRBV7-2, the J call TRBJ2-7; perhaps TRBD2 as D (6 bases). Germline values: CDR1 SGHTA, CDR2 FQGNSA. The CDR3 spans 15 residues. V lost 0 bases to trimming and J lost 3 bases, with 12 bases between them. The CDR3 sequence is CASSLAGTSYYEQYF. DNA of the CDR3: TGTGCCAGCAGCTTAGCAGGGACTTCCTACTACGAGCAGTACTTC.

This rearrangement joins TRBV5-4 to TRBJ1-2, with TRBD1 matching over 10 bases. Trimming cost V 4 bases and J 7 bases; bases outside gene matches: 7. The CDR3 spans 14 residues. Germline CDR1 and CDR2: SGHNT and YYREEE (reference sequence). The CDR3 loop is CASSTTGTGVGYTF. CDR3 DNA sequence: TGTGCCAGCAGCACGACGGGGACAGGGGTTGGCTACACCTTC.

J is TRBJ1-5 and V is TRBV6-6; D is ambiguous. Germline values: CDR1 MNHNY, CDR2 SVGAGI (reference sequence). The V end lost 5 bases, the J end lost 4 bases, and 12 bases lay between the germline ends. The CDR3 length is 14 residues. CDR3 protein: CASSEFQRNQPQHF. CDR3 nucleotides: TGTGCCAGCAGTGAGTTCCAGAGAAATCAGCCCCAGCATTTT.

V and J are TRBV7-2 and TRBJ1-1; D possibly corresponds to TRBD1 (6 bases). V was trimmed by 3 bases and J by 1 base, leaving 9 bases between them. The CDR3 is made up of 14 amino acids. Per the germline V gene, CDR1 is SGHTA and CDR2 is FQGNSA. The CDR3 DNA reads as TGTGCCAGCAGCTTTGGACAGAAGAACACTGAAGCTTTCTTT. Its protein product is CASSFGQKNTEAFF.

The rearrangement joins TRBV29-1 to TRBJ1-2; TRBD1 might be the D (6 bases). The V end was cut by 5 bases, the J end by 5 bases, with 12 bases between. CDR1 is SQVTM and CDR2 is ANQGSEA in the germline V gene. This CDR3 region has 12 residues. The CDR3: CSVSFRGYGYTF. The CDR3 region has the DNA TGCAGCGTTAGCTTTAGGGGGTATGGCTACACCTTC.

The gene calls are TRBV12-3 or TRBV12-4 and TRBJ1-2; 7 nucleotides match TRBD1. The J segment lost 5 bases and the V segment lost 7 bases, leaving 7 bases of the junction unmatched. The CDR3 extends over 13 amino acids. CDR3 nucleotide sequence: TGTGCCAGCACCCGGGACAGCAATTATGGCTACACCTTC. It is translated as CASTRDSNYGYTF.

The V and J genes are TRBV20-1 and TRBJ2-2; TRBD2 matches 9 bases. The V segment lost 4 bases and the J segment 3 bases; nucleotides outside the gene matches: 6. The CDR3 covers 15 residues. Germline-derived CDR1 and CDR2 are DFQATT and SNEGSKA (reference sequence). The CDR3 coding sequence is TGCAGTGCTATCCCCGCGGGGGGGTACACCGGGGAGCTGTTTTTT. This gives the protein CSAIPAGGYTGELFF.

With respect to this clonotype: At one end the junction does not follow the germline gene, possibly because of a read error. The V call is TRBV12-3 or TRBV12-4, the J call TRBJ2-1; maybe TRBD2 (7 bases). The CDR3 runs 11 residues. Here the CDR3 DNA reads TGTGCCAGCAGTCCGGGGGGCCCCCAAGCCTTC. Its protein product is CASSPGGPQAF.

The J gene is TRBJ1-3, the V gene TRBV5-4, with D hard to call. Trimming took off 0 bases at V and 0 bases at J, with 10 bases between the two ends. The CDR3 runs to 16 residues. Germline V gene data show CDR1 as SGHNT and CDR2 as YYREEE (reference sequence). This CDR3 is CASSLDKSSSGNTIYF. The CDR3 DNA is TGTGCCAGCAGCTTGGATAAAAGTAGCTCTGGAAACACCATATATTTT.

The CDR3 nucleotides are TGTGCCTGGAGCGTTGACGACTATGGCTACACCTTC. This sequence encodes CAWSVDDYGYTF. The chain recombines TRBV30 with TRBJ1-2, with D uncertain. The V gene lost 3 bases and the J gene lost 3 bases, with 8 bases spanning the gap. Germline CDR1 and CDR2: GTSNPN and SVGIG (reference sequence). The CDR3 consists of 12 residues. The variable domain in full, with the rest retrieved from reference TRBV30 and TRBJ1-2, is SQTIHQWPATLVQPVGSPLSLECTVEGTSNPNLYWYRQAAGRGLQLLFYSVGIGQISSEVPQNLSASRPQDRQFILSSKKLLLSDSGFYLCAWSVDDYGYTFGSGTRLTVV.

The chain joins TRBV5-6 to TRBJ2-5; 8 positions agree with TRBD1. CDR3 length: 15 residues. V was pared by 2 bases and J by 2 bases, with 5 bases of the junction left unmatched. Germline lookup yields CDR1 SGHDT and CDR2 YYEEEE. The CDR3 nucleotides are TGTGCCAGCAGCTTCCTCGACAGGGGACAAGAGACCCAGTACTTC. Protein sequence: CASSFLDRGQETQYF.